This T cell receptor (beta chain) was profiled in a study of response to subunit inactivated influenza vaccine. From the RT-PCR reads, TCRdb called clonotypes with MiXCR, one entry per CDR3 protein. The repertoire holds hundreds of thousands of distinct CDR3 sequences, with around 13% as singletons. Trimming left V 4 bases short and J 10 bases short, with 8 bases between. The CDR3 runs 11 residues. CDR1 and CDR2 (germline): KGHDR, SFDVKD. The genes are TRBV24-1 and TRBJ2-3; D gene ambiguous. This clonotype was obtained from a man aged 50 to 60 who received an inactivated influenza vaccine. The sample here was PBMCs from blood, taken about 14 days before vaccination. CDR3: CATSERNAQYF. The DNA for the CDR3 is TGTGCCACCAGTGAGCGGAACGCGCAGTATTTT.